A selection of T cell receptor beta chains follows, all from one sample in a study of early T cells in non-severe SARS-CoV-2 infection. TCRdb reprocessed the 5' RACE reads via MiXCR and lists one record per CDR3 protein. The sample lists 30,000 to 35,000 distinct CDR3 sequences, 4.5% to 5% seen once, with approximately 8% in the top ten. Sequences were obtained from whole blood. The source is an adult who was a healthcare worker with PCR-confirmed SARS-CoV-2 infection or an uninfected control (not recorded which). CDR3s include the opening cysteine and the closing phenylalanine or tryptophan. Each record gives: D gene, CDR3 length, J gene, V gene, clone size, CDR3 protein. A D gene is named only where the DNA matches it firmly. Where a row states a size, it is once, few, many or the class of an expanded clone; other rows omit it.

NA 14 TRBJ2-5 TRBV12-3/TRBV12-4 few CASSLGTGKETQYF
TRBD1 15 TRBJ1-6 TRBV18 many CASSTDRANNSPLHF
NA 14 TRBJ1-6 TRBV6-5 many CATRGGSYNSPLHF
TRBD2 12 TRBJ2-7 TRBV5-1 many CASSLAGGEQYF
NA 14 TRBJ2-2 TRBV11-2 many CASSLERNTGELFF
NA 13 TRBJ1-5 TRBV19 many CASSPQDNQPQHF
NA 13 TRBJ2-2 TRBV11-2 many CASSLERTGELFF
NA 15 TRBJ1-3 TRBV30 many CAWSIFRGRGNTIYF
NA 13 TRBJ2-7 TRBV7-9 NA CASSSQGIYEQYF
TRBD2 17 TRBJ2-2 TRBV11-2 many CASSVTSGDANTGELFF
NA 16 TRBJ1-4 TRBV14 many CASSGGHGVANEKLFF
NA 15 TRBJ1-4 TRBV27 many CASSPHGASNEKLFF
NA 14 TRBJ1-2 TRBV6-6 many CASTPDGGRNGYTF
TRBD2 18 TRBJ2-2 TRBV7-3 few CASSRTSGGRSNTGELFF
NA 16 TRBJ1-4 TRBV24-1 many CATSEGSGAYNEKLFF
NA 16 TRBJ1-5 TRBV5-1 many CASYTGRDHSNQPQHF
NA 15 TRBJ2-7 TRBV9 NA CASSVGSGVGYEQYF
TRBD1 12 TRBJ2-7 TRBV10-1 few CASSARGLEQYF
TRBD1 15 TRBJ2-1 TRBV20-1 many CSARRDRTTYNEQFF
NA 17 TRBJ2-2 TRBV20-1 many CSARESRQRVLTGELFF
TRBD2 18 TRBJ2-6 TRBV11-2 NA CASSPRTSATSFANVLTF
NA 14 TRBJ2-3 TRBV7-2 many CASSLRAAEDTQYF
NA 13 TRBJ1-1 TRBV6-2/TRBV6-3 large CASSYQGTTEAFF
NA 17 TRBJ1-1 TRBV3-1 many CASSQEGRQRSNTEAFF
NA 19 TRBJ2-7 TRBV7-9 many CASSLGFPTGLKSGYEQYF
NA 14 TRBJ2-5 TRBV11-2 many CASNPGRYQETQYF
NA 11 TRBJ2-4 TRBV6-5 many CASQTRNIQYF